This is a list of T cell receptor beta chains from one sample in a study of T cells after yellow fever vaccination. TCRdb independently ran MiXCR on the 5' RACE reads; one entry per CDR3 protein. Altogether 250,000 to 350,000 distinct CDR3 sequences are present, around 7.3% being singletons, with the ten largest covering roughly a sixth. The sample consisted of PBMCs, taken roughly 47 days after the first yellow fever vaccination. These receptors were taken from a man aged 18 to 30 who received the YFV17D yellow fever vaccine. Both conserved end residues are part of each CDR3. The order of the fields is J gene, D gene, V gene, clone size, CDR3 DNA, CDR3 protein. A D gene is named only where the DNA matches it firmly. Clone sizes are given selectively: once, few, many, or a class where the clone is expanded.

j_gene: TRBJ2-1; d_gene: NA; v_gene: TRBV7-2; abundance: many; CDR3nt: TGTGCCAGCAGCTCGAGGCTCCGGGATGAGCAGTTCTTC; CDR3aa: CASSSRLRDEQFF
j_gene: TRBJ1-2; d_gene: NA; v_gene: TRBV18; abundance: few; CDR3nt: TGTGCCAGCTCACCCGACGGCACCTATGGCTACACCTTC; CDR3aa: CASSPDGTYGYTF
j_gene: TRBJ1-2; d_gene: TRBD1; v_gene: TRBV4-1; abundance: few; CDR3nt: TGCGCCAGCAGGTCACCCCGGGACAGTTCTAACTATGGCTACACCTTC; CDR3aa: CASRSPRDSSNYGYTF
j_gene: TRBJ2-1; d_gene: TRBD2; v_gene: TRBV20-1; abundance: few; CDR3nt: TGCAGTGCTACTAACCTAGCGGGGGCCTCCTACAATGAGCAGTTCTTC; CDR3aa: CSATNLAGASYNEQFF
j_gene: TRBJ1-6; d_gene: NA; v_gene: TRBV2; abundance: few; CDR3nt: TGTGCCAGCAGTGGAGATGACTCCTATAATTCACCCCTCCACTTT; CDR3aa: CASSGDDSYNSPLHF
j_gene: TRBJ2-5; d_gene: NA; v_gene: TRBV11-2; abundance: NA; CDR3nt: TGTGCCAGCAGCTTAGGAGGTCCCAGGGCCCAGTACTTC; CDR3aa: CASSLGGPRAQYF
j_gene: TRBJ2-7; d_gene: NA; v_gene: TRBV30; abundance: NA; CDR3nt: TGTGCCTGGAAAATTGGGTCTAACAGGGCCAGCGAGCAGTACTTC; CDR3aa: CAWKIGSNRASEQYF
j_gene: TRBJ1-4; d_gene: NA; v_gene: TRBV7-9; abundance: few; CDR3nt: TGTGCCAGTGGAGGAATCGAGGAAGAAAAACTGTTTTTT; CDR3aa: CASGGIEEEKLFF
j_gene: TRBJ1-2; d_gene: NA; v_gene: TRBV5-1; abundance: many; CDR3nt: TGCGCCAGCAGCACCGACAACTATGGCTACACCTTC; CDR3aa: CASSTDNYGYTF
j_gene: TRBJ2-7; d_gene: NA; v_gene: TRBV27; abundance: NA; CDR3nt: NA; CDR3aa: CASSFSGPAYEQYF
j_gene: TRBJ1-1; d_gene: NA; v_gene: TRBV20-1; abundance: many; CDR3nt: TGCAGTGCTATCGGGGGGAACACTGAAGCTTTCTTT; CDR3aa: CSAIGGNTEAFF
j_gene: TRBJ1-6; d_gene: NA; v_gene: TRBV10-3; abundance: few; CDR3nt: TGTGCCATCGCCGGCTCCTATAATTCACCCCTCCACTTT; CDR3aa: CAIAGSYNSPLHF
j_gene: TRBJ2-1; d_gene: TRBD2; v_gene: TRBV4-1; abundance: NA; CDR3nt: TGCGCCAGCAGCCAAATTCCAGCGGGGGATCCCTACAATGAGCAGTTCTTC; CDR3aa: CASSQIPAGDPYNEQFF